This T cell receptor (beta chain) derives from a study of shared clonotypes between healthy human individuals. This CDR3 has 17 amino acids. V was shortened by 1 base and J by 5 bases, with 15 bases between the two germline ends. In germline, CDR1 is MGHRA, CDR2 YSYEKL. Measured with immunoSEQ multiplex PCR; TCRdb has only the in-frame clones, and not every one. The sample includes around 2,000,000 clones, over 85% of them seen just once. Overall study results and limits: Clonotype sharing levels among donors were expected to vary with sequencing depth.

Concerning this clone itself: Its specificity is unknown.

This chain connects TRBV4-1 to TRBJ1-6; possibly TRBD1 for D (6 bases). Sequences were obtained from naive CD4+ T cells sorted from blood. Described subset: CD45RA+ positively selected. The sequence derives from a man younger than 30 in good health. CDR3 loop: CASSQANLGAHNSPLHF. CDR3 coding DNA: TGCGCCAGCAGCCAAGCTAACCTGGGGGCCCATAATTCACCCCTCCACTTT.